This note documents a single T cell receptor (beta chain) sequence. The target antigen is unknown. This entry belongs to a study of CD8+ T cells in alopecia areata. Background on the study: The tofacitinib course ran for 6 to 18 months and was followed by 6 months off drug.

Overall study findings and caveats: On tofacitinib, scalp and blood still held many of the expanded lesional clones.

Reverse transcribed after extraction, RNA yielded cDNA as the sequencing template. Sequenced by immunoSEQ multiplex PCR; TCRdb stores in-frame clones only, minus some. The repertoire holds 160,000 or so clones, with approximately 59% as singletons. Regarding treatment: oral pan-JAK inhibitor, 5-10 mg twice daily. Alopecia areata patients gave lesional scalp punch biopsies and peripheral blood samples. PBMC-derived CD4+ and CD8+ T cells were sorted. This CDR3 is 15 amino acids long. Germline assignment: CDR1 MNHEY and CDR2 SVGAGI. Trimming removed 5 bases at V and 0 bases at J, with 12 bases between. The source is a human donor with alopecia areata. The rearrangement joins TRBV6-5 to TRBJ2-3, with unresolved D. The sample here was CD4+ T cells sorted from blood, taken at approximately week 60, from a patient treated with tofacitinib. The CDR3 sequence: CASSPDVWSTDTQYF. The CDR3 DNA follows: TGTGCCAGCAGTCCCGACGTTTGGAGCACAGATACGCAGTATTTT.